Below, 6 T cell receptor beta chains from the same sample are listed, as sequenced in a study of T-cell reconstitution after alpha-beta-depleted transplantation in children. Unique molecular identifiers were incorporated into the prepared TCRbeta library. Each CDR3 protein is one row after TCRdb ran MiXCR on the PCR reads. The data show fewer than 700,000 distinct CDR3 sequences, with over 10% seen just once and 2.2% held by the top ten. The specimen was PBMCs, mostly from graft donor cells, collected 360 days after TCRalphabeta/CD19-depleted stem cell transplant. Source of these receptors: a male patient younger than 18 who had a stem cell transplant for acute myeloid leukemia, so the T cells may come from the graft donor.

This clonotype was seen more than once but under ten times. The J gene is TRBJ1-2, the V gene TRBV21-1; no check of the table's D call, TRBD1, against the DNA was made. TRBV21-1 is flagged as a pseudogene. The CDR3 is made up of 14 amino acids. CDR3 coding DNA: TGTGCCAGCAGCAAAGAATGCAGGGAATGTGGCTACACCTTC. Translating it yields CASSKECRECGYTF.

The genes are TRBV6-2 or TRBV6-3 and TRBJ2-5; perhaps D is TRBD1 or TRBD2 (6 bases each). The germline V gene encodes CDR1 MNHEY and CDR2 SVGEGT. The CDR3 spans 11 residues. The CDR3 sequence is CAGGFGETQYF. The CDR3 nucleotides read TGTGCGGGGGGCTTTGGGGAGACCCAGTACTTC.

This clonotype has ten or more counts. The rearrangement links TRBV19 to TRBJ2-7; the match to TRBD2 covers 11 bases. This CDR3 comprises 15 residues. The germline V gene encodes CDR1 LNHDA and CDR2 SQIVND (reference sequence). V dropped 6 bases and J dropped 3; count of bases not matched to a gene: 7. Written as DNA, the CDR3 is TGTGCCAGTAGCTTGGGACTAGCGGAGTTCTACGAGCAGTACTTC. Its protein is CASSLGLAEFYEQYF.

A few counts support this clonotype. The V gene is TRBV6-6, the J gene TRBJ2-2; a possible D gene is TRBD1 (6 bases). The ends were cut back, 6 bases at V and 7 bases at J, with 18 bases in the middle. Germline V gives CDR1 MNHNY, CDR2 SVGAGI (reference sequence). The CDR3 spans 15 residues. The CDR3 here is CASSLPLGAVGELFF. The CDR3 DNA follows: TGTGCCAGCAGCCTACCCTTGGGGGCAGTCGGGGAGCTGTTTTTT.

This clonotype was counted between two and nine times. The CDR3 sequence is CASSFGPIFYEQYF. The CDR3 DNA reads TGTGCCAGCAGCTTTGGTCCGATCTTCTACGAGCAGTACTTC. V gene TRBV7-9 combines with J gene TRBJ2-7; no definite D call. Per the germline V gene, CDR1 is SEHNR and CDR2 is FQNEAQ (reference sequence). Trimming left V 3 bases short and J 3 bases short, with 12 bases between. This CDR3 comprises 14 residues. Full variable domain (remainder filled in from reference TRBV7-9 and TRBJ2-7): DTGVSQNPRHKITKRGQNVTFRCDPISEHNRLYWYRQTLGQGPEFLTYFQNEAQLEKSRLLSDRFSAERPKGSFSTLEIQRTEQGDSAMYLCASSFGPIFYEQYFGPGTRLTVT.

This clonotype was counted many times. This sequence joins TRBV9 and TRBJ2-7; D gene unclear. V was cut by 5 bases and J by 3 bases, with 9 bases left in between. The CDR3 runs to 12 residues. Germline-derived CDR1 and CDR2 are SGDLS and YYNGEE. CDR3 nucleotide sequence: TGTGCCAGCAGTCGTCCATTCTACGAGCAGTACTTC. Its protein product is CASSRPFYEQYF.